This passage covers 29 T cell receptor beta chains from one sample sequenced in a study of glioma-infiltrating T cells. The iRepertoire nested amplicon-rescue multiplex PCR amplified TCR alpha and beta CDR3s from RNA. From the multiplex PCR reads, TCRdb called clonotypes with MiXCR, one entry per CDR3 protein. The repertoire holds around 190,000 distinct CDR3 sequences, approximately 30% seen once, with around 20% in the top ten. Input material: glioma tissue, nonneoplastic brain tissue, or PBMCs (not recorded which). These receptors came from a human donor with low-grade glioma or glioblastoma, undergoing nonglioma brain surgery, or in good health (not recorded which).

In this sample, this clonotype turned up a few times. V usage is TRBV30 and J usage is TRBJ2-2; D perhaps matches TRBD1 (5 bases). The CDR3 is 12 amino acids. The V gene lost 6 bases and the J gene lost 3 bases, with 8 bases spanning the gap. Germline assignment: CDR1 GTSNPN and CDR2 SVGIG (reference sequence). CDR3 sequence: CACDRDTGELFF. CDR3 nucleotide sequence: TGTGCCTGTGACAGAGACACCGGGGAGCTGTTTTTT.

Comments on this clonotype: A much larger clone lies one base from this, so it may be a read error. This chain connects TRBV29-1 to TRBJ1-1; TRBD1 is a possible D gene (5 bases). There are 13 residues in the CDR3. Germline assignment: CDR1 SQVTM and CDR2 ANQGSEA. The CDR3 protein is CRGGSGLNTEAFF. As DNA, the CDR3 is TGCCGCGGGGGGTCAGGTCTGAACACTGAAGCTTTCTTT.

The chain combines TRBV12-3 or TRBV12-4 with TRBJ1-2, with a weak D call TRBD1 (5 bases). Trimming shortened V by 8 bases and J by 7 bases, and 11 bases separated the two germline ends. The CDR3 sequence is 11 residues long. DNA for the CDR3: TGTGCCAGCGGGTACGGGGGTGGCTACACCTTC. Translation gives CASGYGGGYTF.

Ten or more counts support this clonotype. This chain uses TRBV7-7 with TRBJ2-3, with D unresolved. The CDR3 length is 17 residues. The V gene lost 1 base and the J gene lost 1 base, with 15 bases spanning the gap. CDR1 is SSHAT and CDR2 is FNYEAQ in the germline V gene (reference sequence). CDR3 in amino acids: CASSLVKCQPCTDTQYF. CDR3 sequence (DNA): TGTGCCAGCAGCTTAGTAAAGTGTCAGCCATGCACAGATACGCAGTATTTT.

As regards this clonotype: Compared with germline, one end of the junction differs, possibly owing to a read error. V usage is TRBV6-1 and J usage is TRBJ2-7, with a weak D call TRBD1 (6 bases). Germline values: CDR1 MNHNS, CDR2 SASEGT. This CDR3 has 16 amino acids. As DNA, the CDR3 is TGTGCCAGCAGTGATCACGGACAGACGTCTGCCTACGAACAGTACTTC. It translates to CASSDHGQTSAYEQYF.

This clonotype was seen many times. This chain connects TRBV20-1 to TRBJ2-5; D unclear. Deletions cut 3 bases from V and 2 bases from J, with 13 bases between. CDR1 is DFQATT, CDR2 SNEGSKA, per germline (reference sequence). The length of the CDR3 is 14 residues. The CDR3 nucleotides are TGCAGTGCTAGGTTGAAGAATAAGCAAGAGACCCAGTACTTC. This sequence encodes CSARLKNKQETQYF.

As concerns this clonotype: A much larger clone lies a single base off, so this may be a read error. The gene calls are TRBV7-2 and TRBJ2-7, with D perhaps TRBD1 (6 bases). Germline-derived CDR1 and CDR2 are SGHTA and FQGNSA. The CDR3 runs 13 residues. CDR3 residues: CASSLAFTDSRDF. As DNA, the CDR3 is TGTGCCAGCAGCTTAGCTTTCACGGACAGCCGGGACTTC.

This clonotype was seen ten or more times. This chain links TRBV6-2 or TRBV6-3 with TRBJ2-7; TRBD2 is a possible D gene (5 bases). This CDR3 comprises 13 residues. CDR1 and CDR2 from the germline V gene are MNHEY and SVGEGT. Trimming removed 7 bases at V and 9 bases at J, with 19 bases between. The CDR3 DNA reads as TGTGCCAGCAATGAGGGAGACTTGAGAGGGCAGTACTTC. Its protein product is CASNEGDLRGQYF.

In its sample, this clonotype was seen many times. The chain uses TRBV7-6 and TRBJ2-7, with TRBD1 matching 9 bases. Germline CDR1 SGHVS, CDR2 FNYEAQ. The CDR3 sequence is 15 residues long. Losses at the gene ends were 3 bases for V and 0 bases for J; bases not matched to a gene: 3. The CDR3 DNA sequence: TGTGCCAGCAGCTTGGACAGGGGTCCCTCCTACGAGCAGTACTTC. Translation gives CASSLDRGPSYEQYF.

In its sample, this clonotype was seen many times. V usage is TRBV27 and J usage is TRBJ1-4; 8 bases line up with TRBD1. The germline gives CDR1 MNHEY, CDR2 SMNVEV (reference sequence). V gave up 3 bases and J gave up 6 bases; unmatched junction bases: 6. The CDR3 spans 15 residues. CDR3 residues: CASSFTGTGDEKLFF. As DNA, the CDR3 is TGTGCCAGCAGTTTCACCGGGACAGGAGATGAAAAACTGTTTTTT.

Concerning this clonotype: Being one base from a much bigger clone, this may be a read error. The chain joins TRBV5-1 to TRBJ1-1; D call uncertain. The CDR3 spans 14 residues. The germline CDR1 and CDR2 sequences are SGHRS and YFSETQ. CDR3 residues: CTSSRTQTRTEAFF. The CDR3 DNA reads TGCACCAGCAGTCGGACTCAAACGCGGACTGAAGCTTTCTTT.

Regarding this clonotype: An end of the junction differs from the germline gene, which may be a read error. The chain couples TRBV19 to TRBJ2-7; D not certain. The germline gives CDR1 LNHDA, CDR2 SQIVND (reference sequence). This CDR3 is 14 amino acids long. CDR3 bases: TGTGCCAGTAGTATCTCCAGGCAATCCTACGGGCAGTACTTC. Its translation is CASSISRQSYGQYF. The full variable domain, in which reference TRBV19 and TRBJ2-7 provide the parts outside the CDR3, is DGGITQSPKYLFRKEGQNVTLSCEQNLNHDAMYWYRQDPGQGLRLIYYSQIVNDFQKGDIAEGYSVSREKKESFPLTVTSAQKNPTAFYLCASSISRQSYGQYFGPGTRLTVT.

This clonotype was found many times. The chain is built from TRBV3-1 and TRBJ2-1, with D perhaps TRBD2 (5 bases). Germline loops: CDR1 LGHDT, CDR2 YNNKEL (reference sequence). The CDR3 extends over 15 amino acids. The V end lost 0 bases, the J end lost 8 bases, and 14 bases lay between the germline ends. CDR3 residues: CASSQDRASSHEQFF. The DNA of the CDR3 is TGTGCCAGCAGCCAAGATAGGGCTAGCAGCCATGAGCAGTTCTTC.

As concerns this clonotype: A much larger clonotype is one base distant, so this may be a read error. The chain's CDR3 is CASSLACNEQFF. The CDR3 DNA sequence: TGTGCCAGCAGCTTAGCCTGTAATGAGCAGTTCTTC. V is TRBV7-6 and J is TRBJ2-1; D is ambiguous. V was cut by 0 bases and J by 7 bases, with 4 bases left in between. CDR1 is SGHVS and CDR2 is FNYEAQ in the germline V gene. CDR3 size: 12 residues.

The chain employs TRBV19 and TRBJ2-3, with 12 bases matching TRBD2. This CDR3 comprises 14 residues. V was clipped by 8 bases and J by 4 bases; unmatched bases: 4. Germline V gives CDR1 LNHDA, CDR2 SQIVND (reference sequence). CDR3 coding DNA: TGTGCCAGTTACCGACTAGCGGGAGCAGATACGCAGTATTTT. Its protein product is CASYRLAGADTQYF.

As to this clonotype: With a much larger clone just one base away, this may be a read error. V gene TRBV19 combines with J gene TRBJ2-3; no clear D gene. Per germline, CDR1 LNHDA and CDR2 SQIVND (reference sequence). The CDR3 sequence is 13 residues long. The CDR3 DNA sequence: TGTGCCAGTAGTATTTTCGGTTCAGATAAGCAGTATTTT. Translating it yields CASSIFGSDKQYF.

A note on this clonotype: It may be a read error: a sequence one base away is much more abundant. The CDR3 carries no conserved terminal phenylalanine or tryptophan, so it likely arises from a read error. The J gene is TRBJ2-7, the V gene TRBV7-2; no firm D call. V lost 4 bases and J 0 bases, leaving 10 bases between the germline ends. The germline V gene has CDR1 SGHTA and CDR2 FQGNSA. The CDR3 is 14 residues long. DNA for the CDR3: TGTGCCAGCAGCTCAGGACGGAGCTCCTACGAGCAGTACCTC. It specifies CASSSGRSSYEQYL.

The genes are TRBV6-5 and TRBJ2-1; 11 bases are a match to TRBD2. This CDR3 comprises 16 residues. Germline loops: CDR1 MNHEY, CDR2 SVGAGI. The J segment lost 0 bases and the V segment lost 6 bases, leaving 4 bases of the junction unmatched. The CDR3 protein is CASRDLAGGSYNEQFF. DNA for the CDR3: TGTGCCAGCAGAGACCTAGCGGGAGGCTCCTACAATGAGCAGTTCTTC.

The chain links TRBV3-1 to TRBJ1-5; TRBD1 aligns across 7 bases. There are 14 residues in the CDR3. Germline CDR1 reads LGHDT; CDR2 reads YNNKEL (reference sequence). Trimming cost V 4 bases and J 5 bases; bases outside gene matches: 5. The CDR3 loop is CASSRRQGYQPQHF. In nucleotides, the CDR3 is TGTGCCAGCAGCCGAAGACAGGGTTATCAGCCCCAGCATTTT.

A word on this clonotype: Given a much more abundant clone one base away, this may be a read error. The J gene is TRBJ1-1, the V gene TRBV7-9; 7 nucleotides agree with TRBD1. Germline CDR1 SEHNR, CDR2 FQNEAQ (reference sequence). The CDR3 has 15 amino acids. The CDR3 DNA is TGTGCCAGCAGCTTACGACAGGGTTCGGACACTCAAGCTTTCTTT. Residues: CASSLRQGSDTQAFF.

A word on this clonotype: No conserved phenylalanine or tryptophan is present at the end of the CDR3, so a read error is the likely explanation. This rearrangement joins TRBV12-3 or TRBV12-4 to TRBJ2-7; D might be TRBD2 (5 bases). V lost 2 bases and J lost 0, with 17 bases in between. This CDR3 region has 17 residues. Written as DNA, the CDR3 is TGTGCCAGCAGTTTAACCCACGGTGAGGGTAGCTCCTACGAGCAGTACTTA. The encoded protein is CASSLTHGEGSSYEQYL.

In its sample, this clonotype was seen a few times. The rearrangement joins TRBV7-9 to TRBJ1-2, with 7 bases matching TRBD1. J was trimmed by 2 bases and V by 6 bases; bases with no gene match: 3. CDR1 is SEHNR and CDR2 is FQNEAQ in the germline V gene (reference sequence). This CDR3 has 13 residues. The DNA for the CDR3 is TGTGCCAGCAGGGAGACAGGGAACTATGGCTACACCTTC. It encodes CASRETGNYGYTF.

Remarks on this clonotype: Possible read error: a much larger clone is one base away. The chain employs TRBV29-1 and TRBJ2-7, with 7 bases fitting TRBD1. V gave up 5 bases and J gave up 2 bases; unmatched junction bases: 3. CDR1 is SQVTM, CDR2 ANQGSEA, per germline. The CDR3 covers 12 residues. The CDR3 region is CSVPGQTYEQYF. CDR3 sequence (DNA): TGCAGCGTTCCGGGACAGACCTACGAGCAGTACTTC.

The J gene is TRBJ2-7, the V gene TRBV4-1, with TRBD2 matching over 7 bases. Germline V CDR1 and CDR2: MGHRA, YSYEKL. Germline trimming cut 0 bases from V and 2 bases from J; bases unmatched to any gene: 1. The CDR3 totals 14 residues. The CDR3: CASSQDLAAYEQYF. CDR3 in DNA: TGCGCCAGCAGCCAAGATCTAGCGGCCTACGAGCAGTACTTC.

This rearrangement joins TRBV28 to TRBJ1-5; the D is unclear. Trimming shortened V by 9 bases and J by 0 bases, and 12 bases separated the two germline ends. The length of the CDR3 is 14 residues. The germline CDR1 and CDR2 sequences are MDHEN and SYDVKM. The CDR3 is CASLLEGSNQPQHF. Here the CDR3 DNA reads TGTGCCAGTTTATTAGAGGGTAGCAATCAGCCCCAGCATTTT. Full variable domain (missing parts from reference TRBV28 and TRBJ1-5): DVKVTQSSRYLVKRTGEKVFLECVQDMDHENMFWYRQDPGLGLRLIYFSYDVKMKEKGDIPEGYSVSREKKERFSLILESASTNQTSMYLCASLLEGSNQPQHFGDGTRLSIL.

This clonotype was seen ten or more times. J is TRBJ2-3 and V is TRBV10-2, with a possible D match to TRBD2 (6 bases). Germline CDR1 is WSHSY and CDR2 is SAAADI. This CDR3 has 14 amino acids. Trimming cost V 7 bases and J 1 base, with 12 bases left between them. The CDR3 is CASKTSPGTDTQYF. The CDR3 DNA follows: TGCGCCAGCAAGACTAGTCCCGGCACAGATACGCAGTATTTT.

This clonotype was seen only a few times. This rearrangement joins TRBV6-2 or TRBV6-3 to TRBJ2-7; 9 bases align to TRBD1. After removal of 2 bases from V and 5 bases from J, the junction contained 10 bases not matched to a gene. The V gene's germline CDR1 is MNHEY and CDR2 SVGEGT. The CDR3 has 16 residues. The CDR3 nucleotides are TGTGCCAGCAGTTACCTTAGTGGGACAGGGCACGACGAGCAGTACTTC. Protein: CASSYLSGTGHDEQYF.

This clonotype was recorded once. A much larger clone lies one base from this, so it may be a read error. The chain employs TRBV7-2 and TRBJ1-2; D gene unclear. Germline V lookup: CDR1 SGHTA, CDR2 FQGNSA. CDR3 size: 15 residues. CDR3 loop: CARSLSLGTDYGYTF. CDR3 in DNA: TGTGCCAGAAGCTTGTCGTTGGGAACGGACTATGGCTACACCTTC.

In regard to this clonotype: This may come from a read error, since a much larger clone is one base off. The rearrangement links TRBV14 to TRBJ2-1; D call uncertain. Germline V gives CDR1 SGHDN, CDR2 FVKESK. The CDR3 runs to 13 residues. The CDR3 protein is CTSSFRPNNEQFF. The CDR3 DNA reads TGTACCAGCAGCTTTCGACCCAACAATGAGCAGTTCTTC. Full variable domain (rest looked up from reference TRBV14 and TRBJ2-1): EAGVTQFPSHSVIEKGQTVTLRCDPISGHDNLYWYRRVMGKEIKFLLHFVKESKQDESGMPNNRFLAERTGGTYSTLKVQPAELEDSGVYFCTSSFRPNNEQFFGPGTRLTVL.